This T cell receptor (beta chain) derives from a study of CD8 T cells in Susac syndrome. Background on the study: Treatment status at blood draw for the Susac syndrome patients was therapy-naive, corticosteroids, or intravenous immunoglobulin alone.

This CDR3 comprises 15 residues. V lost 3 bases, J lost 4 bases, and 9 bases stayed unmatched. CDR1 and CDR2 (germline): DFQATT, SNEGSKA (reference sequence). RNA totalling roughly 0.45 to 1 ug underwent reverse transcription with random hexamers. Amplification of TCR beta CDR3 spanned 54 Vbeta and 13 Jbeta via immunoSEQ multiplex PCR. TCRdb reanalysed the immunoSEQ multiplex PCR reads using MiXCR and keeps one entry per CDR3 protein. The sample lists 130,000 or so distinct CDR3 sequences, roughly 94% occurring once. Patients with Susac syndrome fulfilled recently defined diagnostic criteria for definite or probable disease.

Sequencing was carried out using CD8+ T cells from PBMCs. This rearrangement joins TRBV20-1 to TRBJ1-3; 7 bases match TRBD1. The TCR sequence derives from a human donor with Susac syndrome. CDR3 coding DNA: TGCAGTGCTAGGGGGGGAACAGGGGACGGAAACACCATATATTTT. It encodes CSARGGTGDGNTIYF.